The 25 T cell receptor beta chains presented below share a single source sample, sequenced in a study of blood T cell repertoires in COVID-19. Some clones are missing from TCRdb's copy, which holds only in-frame ones; the method was immunoSEQ multiplex PCR. There are about 170,000 clones in the sample; 70% to 90% occur only once, and approximately 7.6% lies in the top ten. The sequenced sample consisted of peripheral blood. These receptors all stem from a woman of 80 years or more with COVID-19, enrolled during active disease.

This chain links TRBV15 with TRBJ2-1; 7 bases align to TRBD2. The V and J ends lost 3 bases and 3 bases, in that order; junction bases with no gene match: 5. CDR3 length: 15 residues. Germline loops: CDR1 LNHNV, CDR2 YYDKDF (reference sequence). The CDR3 region has the DNA TGTGCCACCAGCAGGGGAGGGCAGATCTACAATGAGCAGTTCTTC. The encoded protein is CATSRGGQIYNEQFF.

The chain links TRBV19 to TRBJ1-2; D ambiguous. The CDR3 length is 13 residues. The germline V and J ends were trimmed by 5 bases and 3 bases, with 10 bases remaining between them. Germline V gene lookup returns CDR1 LNHDA and CDR2 SQIVND (reference sequence). CDR3 bases: TGTGCCAGTAGTCCCTCCGGGGACTATGGCTACACCTTC. Translation gives CASSPSGDYGYTF.

This rearrangement joins TRBV19 to TRBJ1-6; D gene ambiguous. Trimming shortened V by 8 bases and J by 0 bases, and 14 bases separated the two germline ends. Germline assignment: CDR1 LNHDA and CDR2 SQIVND (reference sequence). The CDR3 is 16 residues long. The CDR3 DNA reads as TGTGCCAGTTCCCCTGGACTCAGCTCCTATAATTCACCCCTCCACTTT. Its translation is CASSPGLSSYNSPLHF.

This chain uses TRBV5-1 with TRBJ1-1, with D unresolved. Germline loops: CDR1 SGHRS, CDR2 YFSETQ. V lost 0 bases and J 2 bases, leaving 8 bases between the germline ends. CDR3 length: 14 amino acids. CDR3 region: CASSLEQQNTEAFF. The CDR3 coding sequence is TGCGCCAGCAGCTTGGAACAGCAAAACACTGAAGCTTTCTTT.

The rearrangement joins TRBV5-1 to TRBJ2-1; possibly TRBD1 for D (6 bases). The CDR3 covers 15 residues. The V and J ends lost 4 bases and 10 bases respectively, with 21 bases between them. Germline V gives CDR1 SGHRS, CDR2 YFSETQ. The CDR3 reads CASSRGTAEGEEQFF. The CDR3 region has the DNA TGCGCCAGCAGCCGAGGGACGGCTGAGGGGGAGGAGCAGTTCTTC. Combining the CDR3 with reference TRBV5-1 and TRBJ2-1 gives the whole variable domain KAGVTQTPRYLIKTRGQQVTLSCSPISGHRSVSWYQQTPGQGLQFLFEYFSETQRNKGNFPGRFSGRQFSNSRSEMNVSTLELGDSALYLCASSRGTAEGEEQFFGPGTRLTVL.

The chain joins TRBV4-1 to TRBJ2-5; 14 nucleotides agree with TRBD2. V lost 6 bases to trimming and J lost 5 bases; unmatched junction nucleotides: 20. This CDR3 has 20 residues. Germline V gene lookup returns CDR1 MGHRA and CDR2 YSYEKL. CDR3 loop: CASSRVARTSGGKKGETQYF. DNA of the CDR3: TGCGCCAGCAGTCGCGTTGCTAGGACTAGCGGGGGGAAAAAGGGGGAGACCCAGTACTTC.

The chain joins TRBV15 to TRBJ1-5; maybe TRBD1 (5 bases). From germline, CDR1 is LNHNV and CDR2 YYDKDF (reference sequence). V shed 3 bases and J shed 2 bases, with 11 bases lying between them. The CDR3 is 15 residues long. CDR3 residues: CATSREGNGNQPQHF. The CDR3 DNA sequence: TGTGCCACCAGCAGGGAGGGGAACGGCAATCAGCCCCAGCATTTT. The whole variable domain, remainder taken from reference TRBV15 and TRBJ1-5, is DAMVIQNPRYQVTQFGKPVTLSCSQTLNHNVMYWYQQKSSQAPKLLFHYYDKDFNNEADTPDNFQSRRPNTSFCFLDIRSPGLGDTAMYLCATSREGNGNQPQHFGDGTRLSIL.

The gene calls are TRBV4-1 and TRBJ1-1; D possibly corresponds to TRBD1 (5 bases). Per germline, CDR1 MGHRA and CDR2 YSYEKL. CDR3 length: 17 amino acids. Trimming left V 0 bases short and J 4 bases short, with 18 bases between. The chain's CDR3 is CASSQDQGGSGGTEAFF. The CDR3 DNA reads as TGCGCCAGCAGCCAAGATCAGGGTGGGTCCGGGGGCACTGAAGCTTTCTTT.

Here the CDR3 reads CASSKDRDQPQHF. DNA of the CDR3: TGTGCCAGCAGTAAGGACAGGGATCAGCCCCAGCATTTT. The chain combines TRBV6-5 with TRBJ1-5, with TRBD1 matching over 8 bases. The CDR3 runs 13 residues. Per germline, CDR1 MNHEY and CDR2 SVGAGI. V lost 5 bases and J lost 5; bases outside the gene matches: 2.

The chain carries TRBV13 and TRBJ2-5; the D gene is possibly TRBD2 (7 bases). V was shortened by 8 bases and J by 5 bases, with 18 bases between the two germline ends. The CDR3 is 14 residues long. The V gene's germline CDR1 is PRHDT and CDR2 FYEKMQ (reference sequence). In nucleotides, the CDR3 is TGTGCCAGCCACTTGGGGGGGCCAGGGGAGACCCAGTACTTC. This sequence encodes CASHLGGPGETQYF.

A remark on this clone: A clone one base away is much larger, so this may be a read error. The V call is TRBV1, the J call TRBJ2-1; the DNA was not used to check the table's D call, TRBD2. TRBV1 is listed as a pseudogene. The CDR3 runs 14 residues. CDR3 sequence: CTGSGTSRRNEQFF. The CDR3 DNA reads TGCACCGGCAGTGGGACTAGCCGGCGTAATGAGCAGTTCTTC.

V usage is TRBV3-1 (or the pseudogene TRBV3-2) and J usage is TRBJ2-3; TRBD1 agrees at 7 bases. The length of the CDR3 is 14 residues. From germline, CDR1 is LGHDT and CDR2 YNNKEL (reference sequence). The V and J ends lost 2 bases and 4 bases, in that order; junction bases with no gene match: 3. The CDR3 bases are TGTGCCAGCAGCCAACGGCAGGGGGCAGATACGCAGTATTTT. It specifies CASSQRQGADTQYF.

V usage is TRBV1 and J usage is TRBJ2-3; TRBD2, as called in the table, went unchecked against the DNA. TRBV1 represents a pseudogene. This CDR3 is 16 amino acids long. CDR3: CTSDPTSGESTDTQYF. The CDR3, as DNA: TGCACCAGCGACCCGACTAGCGGGGAGAGCACAGATACGCAGTATTTT.

This chain joins TRBV7-9 and TRBJ1-3; D is ambiguous. Germline V gene sequence: CDR1 SEHNR, CDR2 FQNEAQ (reference sequence). V dropped 5 bases and J dropped 2 bases, with 10 bases sitting between them. The CDR3 spans 14 residues. CDR3 protein: CASSGRTAGNTIYF. DNA for the CDR3: TGTGCCAGCAGCGGTAGGACTGCTGGAAACACCATATATTTT.

V usage is TRBV29-1 and J usage is TRBJ2-7, with TRBD1 matching 8 bases. This CDR3 spans 11 amino acids. With 7 bases clipped from V and 6 bases from J, the junction kept 5 bases outside the gene matches. In germline, CDR1 is SQVTM, CDR2 ANQGSEA. CDR3 amino acids: CSADRGGEQYF. The CDR3 nucleotides are TGCAGCGCAGACAGGGGCGGCGAGCAGTACTTC.

The DNA of the CDR3 is TGCGCCAGCAGCTTGGTTCCCGACAGGGGAAATGGAAACACCATATATTTT. Amino acid sequence: CASSLVPDRGNGNTIYF. The V call is TRBV5-1, the J call TRBJ1-3; 8 nucleotides agree with TRBD1. CDR1 SGHRS and CDR2 YFSETQ come from the germline V gene. The CDR3 spans 17 residues. Trimming removed 0 bases from V and 3 bases from J; junction bases left unmatched: 8.

This clone has only one observation. The chain recombines TRBV9 with TRBJ1-2; D may be TRBD1 (5 bases). Trimming cost V 2 bases and J 8 bases, with 16 bases left between them. In germline, CDR1 is SGDLS, CDR2 YYNGEE. The CDR3 is 14 residues long. The CDR3 loop reads CASSVRSGAGGYTF. DNA of the CDR3: TGTGCCAGCAGCGTCCGGTCTGGGGCGGGAGGCTACACCTTC.

The chain uses TRBV29-1 and TRBJ2-7, with 7 bases lining up with TRBD1. J lost 6 bases, V lost 4 bases, and 12 bases had no gene match. This CDR3 is 14 amino acids long. Germline loops: CDR1 SQVTM, CDR2 ANQGSEA. This CDR3 reads CSVGGRQGYGEQYF. The CDR3 DNA reads TGCAGCGTTGGGGGAAGACAGGGCTACGGCGAGCAGTACTTC.

The chain has TRBV7-9 and TRBJ2-5, with TRBD1 identical over 9 bases. V dropped 5 bases and J dropped 4; count of bases not matched to a gene: 5. In germline, CDR1 is SEHNR, CDR2 FQNEAQ (reference sequence). CDR3 length: 14 amino acids. CDR3 bases: TGTGCCAGCAGCCGGGGACAGGGAGCAGAGACCCAGTACTTC. Protein: CASSRGQGAETQYF. Drawing the rest from reference TRBV7-9 and TRBJ2-5, the complete variable domain is DTGVSQNPRHKITKRGQNVTFRCDPISEHNRLYWYRQTLGQGPEFLTYFQNEAQLEKSRLLSDRFSAERPKGSFSTLEIQRTEQGDSAMYLCASSRGQGAETQYFGPGTRLLVL.

This rearrangement joins TRBV11-2 to TRBJ1-1; TRBD1 might be the D (5 bases). Germline assignment: CDR1 SGHAT and CDR2 FQNNGV. The CDR3 is 13 residues long. With 3 bases removed from V and 7 bases from J, the gap between germline ends came to 12 bases. CDR3 sequence (DNA): TGTGCCAGCAGCTTGGGAGGGGATGGTGAAGCTTTCTTT. Protein: CASSLGGDGEAFF. Full variable domain (rest looked up from reference TRBV11-2 and TRBJ1-1): EAGVAQSPRYKIIEKRQSVAFWCNPISGHATLYWYQQILGQGPKLLIQFQNNGVVDDSQLPKDRFSAERLKGVDSTLKIQPAKLEDSAVYLCASSLGGDGEAFFGQGTRLTVV.

The chain is built from TRBV18 and TRBJ1-5; D possibly corresponds to TRBD1 (5 bases). This CDR3 has 14 residues. CDR1 and CDR2 (germline): KGHSH, LQKENI. V was trimmed by 2 bases and J by 5 bases, leaving 10 bases between them. This chain's CDR3 is CASSPIGADQPQHF. DNA of the CDR3: TGTGCCAGCTCACCAATAGGGGCAGATCAGCCCCAGCATTTT.

This chain joins TRBV29-1 and TRBJ2-7; 10 bases line up with TRBD1. Germline V gene lookup returns CDR1 SQVTM and CDR2 ANQGSEA. Trimming removed 6 bases from V and 5 bases from J; junction bases left unmatched: 7. The CDR3 contains 13 residues. The CDR3 DNA follows: TGCAGCGTGGAGGGGACAGGGGACGACGAGCAGTACTTC. Translation gives CSVEGTGDDEQYF.

The rearrangement uses TRBV5-4 and TRBJ2-1; 8 positions match TRBD1. CDR1 is SGHNT, CDR2 YYREEE, per germline (reference sequence). V gave up 3 bases and J gave up 1 base; unmatched junction bases: 3. The length of the CDR3 is 15 residues. The CDR3 coding sequence is TGTGCCAGCAGCTACGGGACAGGTTCCTACAATGAGCAGTTCTTC. Amino acid sequence: CASSYGTGSYNEQFF.

The chain is built from TRBV19 and TRBJ1-1; D is possibly TRBD1 (5 bases). The germline CDR1 and CDR2 sequences are LNHDA and SQIVND (reference sequence). The CDR3 length is 13 residues. Trimming stripped 8 bases from V and 2 bases from J, with 12 bases between. The CDR3 region is CASRVGANTEAFF. Here the CDR3 DNA reads TGTGCCAGTCGAGTTGGGGCCAACACTGAAGCTTTCTTT.

V gene TRBV28 combines with J gene TRBJ1-5, with D perhaps matching TRBD1 (5 bases). The germline V gene encodes CDR1 MDHEN and CDR2 SYDVKM. The V and J ends lost 4 bases and 1 base respectively, with 14 bases between them. The CDR3 is 16 amino acids. The chain's CDR3 is CASSSPPKGSNQPQHF. The CDR3 DNA sequence: TGTGCCAGCAGTTCCCCCCCTAAGGGGAGCAATCAGCCCCAGCATTTT. Supplemented by reference TRBV28 and TRBJ1-5, the full variable domain reads DVKVTQSSRYLVKRTGEKVFLECVQDMDHENMFWYRQDPGLGLRLIYFSYDVKMKEKGDIPEGYSVSREKKERFSLILESASTNQTSMYLCASSSPPKGSNQPQHFGDGTRLSIL.